This T cell receptor (beta chain) comes out of a study of blood T cell repertoires in COVID-19. Overall study: Sites across the United States, Italy and Spain contributed samples from acute and convalescent COVID-19.

Original methodology: Nucleated cell number was recorded as an estimate derived from reference gene primer amplification. Data came from immunoSEQ multiplex PCR; TCRdb stores just in-frame clones and leaves some out. V, J and clone size are taken as reported in that table, and D and trimming were inferred from the DNA itself. The table has some 250,000 clones, under 90% seen once. This CDR3 is 13 amino acids long. The V and J ends lost 6 bases and 11 bases respectively, with 19 bases between them. Cohorts were based on clinical histories the participants reported. In Cohort 3, a recovered donor had either two negative PCRs, clearance, or symptom resolution. This clone was observed a handful of times.

The specimen sequenced was PBMCs or T cells enriched from blood (not recorded which). V gene TRBV12-3 or TRBV12-4 combines with J gene TRBJ1-1, with D unresolved. This TCR derives from a man between 18 and 35 years old who had recovered from COVID-19. The chain's CDR3 is CASRIREIERAFF. The CDR3 DNA sequence: TGTGCCAGCAGAATCCGGGAGATCGAGAGGGCTTTCTTT.